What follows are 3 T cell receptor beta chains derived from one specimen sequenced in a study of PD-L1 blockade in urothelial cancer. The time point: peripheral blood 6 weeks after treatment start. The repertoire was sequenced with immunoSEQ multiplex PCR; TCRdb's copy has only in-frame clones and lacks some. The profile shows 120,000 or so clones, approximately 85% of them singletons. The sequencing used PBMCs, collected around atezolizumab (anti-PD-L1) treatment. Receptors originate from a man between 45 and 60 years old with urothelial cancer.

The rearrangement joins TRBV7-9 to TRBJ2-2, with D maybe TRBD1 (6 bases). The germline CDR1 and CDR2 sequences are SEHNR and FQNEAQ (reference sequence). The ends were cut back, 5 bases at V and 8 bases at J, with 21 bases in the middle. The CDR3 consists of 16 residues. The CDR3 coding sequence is TGTGCCAGCAGCGGGGGATACAGGGAATCGACTGGGGAGCTGTTTTTT. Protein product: CASSGGYRESTGELFF.

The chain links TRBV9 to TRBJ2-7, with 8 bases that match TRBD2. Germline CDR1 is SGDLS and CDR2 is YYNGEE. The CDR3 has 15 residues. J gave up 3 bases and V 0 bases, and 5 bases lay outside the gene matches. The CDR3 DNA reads TGTGCCAGCAGCGTAGCTACGGGGGGGAACTACGAGCAGTACTTC. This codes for CASSVATGGNYEQYF.

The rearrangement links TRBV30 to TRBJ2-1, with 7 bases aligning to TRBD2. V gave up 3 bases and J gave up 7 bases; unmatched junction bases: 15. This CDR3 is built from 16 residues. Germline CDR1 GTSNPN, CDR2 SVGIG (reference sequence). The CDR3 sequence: CAWSAGLGSGSNEQFF. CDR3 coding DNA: TGTGCCTGGAGCGCCGGCCTAGGTAGCGGGTCGAATGAGCAGTTCTTC.